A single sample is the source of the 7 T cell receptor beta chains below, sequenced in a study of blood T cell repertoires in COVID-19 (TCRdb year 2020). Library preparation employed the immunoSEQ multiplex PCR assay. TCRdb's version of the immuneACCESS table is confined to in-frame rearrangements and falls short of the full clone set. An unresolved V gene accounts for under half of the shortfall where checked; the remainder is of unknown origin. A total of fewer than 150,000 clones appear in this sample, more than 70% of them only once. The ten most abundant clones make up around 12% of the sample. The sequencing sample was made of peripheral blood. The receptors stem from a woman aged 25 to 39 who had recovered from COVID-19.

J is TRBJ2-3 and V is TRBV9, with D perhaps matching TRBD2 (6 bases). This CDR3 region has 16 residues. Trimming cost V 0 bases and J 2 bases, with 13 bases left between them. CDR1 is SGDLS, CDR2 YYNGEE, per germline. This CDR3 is CASSVGSSAVTDTQYF. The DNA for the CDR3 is TGTGCCAGCAGCGTAGGGTCTAGCGCGGTCACAGATACGCAGTATTTT. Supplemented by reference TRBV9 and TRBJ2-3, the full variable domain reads DSGVTQTPKHLITATGQRVTLRCSPRSGDLSVYWYQQSLDQGLQFLIQYYNGEERAKGNILERFSAQQFPDLHSELNLSSLELGDSALYFCASSVGSSAVTDTQYFGPGTRLTVL.

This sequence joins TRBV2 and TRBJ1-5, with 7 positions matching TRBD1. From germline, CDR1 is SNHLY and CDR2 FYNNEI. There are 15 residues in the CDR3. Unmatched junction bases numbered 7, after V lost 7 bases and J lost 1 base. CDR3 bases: TGTGCCAGCAACCCACAGGGGAAAAGCAATCAGCCCCAGCATTTT. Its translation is CASNPQGKSNQPQHF.

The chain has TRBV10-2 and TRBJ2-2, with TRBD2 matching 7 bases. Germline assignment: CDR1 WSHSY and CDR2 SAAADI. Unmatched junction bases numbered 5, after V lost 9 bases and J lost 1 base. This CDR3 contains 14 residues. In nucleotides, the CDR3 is TGCGCCAGTCTGAAGCGGGAGAACACCGGGGAGCTGTTTTTT. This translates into CASLKRENTGELFF.

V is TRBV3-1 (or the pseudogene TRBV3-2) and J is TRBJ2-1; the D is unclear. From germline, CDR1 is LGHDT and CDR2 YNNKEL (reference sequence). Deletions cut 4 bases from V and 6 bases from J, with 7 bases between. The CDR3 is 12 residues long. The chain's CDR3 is CASSRTGNEQFF. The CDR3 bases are TGTGCCAGCAGCCGAACCGGCAATGAGCAGTTCTTC.

CDR3 DNA sequence: TGTGCCAGCTCACTGGAGGGAGATTCACCCCTCCACTTT. It is translated as CASSLEGDSPLHF. The gene calls are TRBV12-3 or TRBV12-4 and TRBJ1-6; D is unclear. The CDR3 consists of 13 residues. The germline V and J ends were trimmed by 8 bases and 8 bases, with 13 bases remaining between them.

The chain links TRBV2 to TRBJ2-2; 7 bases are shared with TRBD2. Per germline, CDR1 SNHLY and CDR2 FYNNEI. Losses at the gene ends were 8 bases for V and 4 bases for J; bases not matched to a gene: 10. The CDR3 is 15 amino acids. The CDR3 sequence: CASLPSWGGTGELFF. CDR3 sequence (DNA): TGTGCCAGCCTACCCTCCTGGGGGGGCACCGGGGAGCTGTTTTTT.

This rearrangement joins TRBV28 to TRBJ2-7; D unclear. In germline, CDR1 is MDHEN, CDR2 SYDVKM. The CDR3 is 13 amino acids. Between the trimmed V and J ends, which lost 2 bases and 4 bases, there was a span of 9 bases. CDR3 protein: CASSLQTPYEQYF. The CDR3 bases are TGTGCCAGCAGTTTACAGACACCTTACGAGCAGTACTTC.